The present T cell receptor (beta chain) was sequenced within a study of blood T cell repertoires in COVID-19. J lost 10 bases, V lost 3 bases, and 26 bases had no gene match. From germline, CDR1 is KGHSH and CDR2 LQKENI. The CDR3 runs 19 residues. This table comes from immunoSEQ multiplex PCR, and its TCRdb copy is limited to in-frame clones, with some not included. Among 150,000 to 200,000 clones listed, roughly 90% were seen once. The sequence was collected from a man between 18 and 35 years old with acute or convalescent COVID-19. The sequenced sample consisted of peripheral blood. The chain links TRBV18 to TRBJ1-1, with TRBD1 matching over 7 bases. The CDR3 sequence: CASSPRTLTGTAENSGAFF. The CDR3 DNA follows: TGTGCCAGCTCACCGCGAACTTTAACCGGGACAGCGGAGAACAGTGGAGCTTTCTTT.